The 17 T cell receptor beta chains listed next were all sequenced from one sample in a study of cytomegalovirus exposure and HLA in healthy donors. PCR was performed using 60 Vbeta and 13 Jbeta primers. Data came from immunoSEQ multiplex PCR; TCRdb stores just in-frame clones and leaves some out. The data contain around 180,000 clones, around four fifths of them seen just once; the ten biggest clones take up about 1%. The sequenced sample was PBMCs. The receptors were sampled from a woman in her forties in good health and CMV-seronegative.

DNA for the CDR3: TGTGCCAGCATTGTAAACACTGAAGCTTTCTTT. It yields the protein CASIVNTEAFF. J is TRBJ1-1 and V is TRBV25-1; D gene ambiguous. The germline gives CDR1 MGHDK, CDR2 SYGVNS. V lost 7 bases to trimming and J lost 2 bases, with 5 bases between them. The CDR3 is 11 amino acids.

V is TRBV27 and J is TRBJ2-1; 9 bases fit TRBD1. Looked up from germline, CDR1 is MNHEY and CDR2 is SMNVEV (reference sequence). J gave up 0 bases and V 6 bases, and 9 bases lay outside the gene matches. The CDR3 runs 17 residues. This CDR3 is CASRPGTGHPSYNEQFF. As DNA, the CDR3 is TGTGCCAGCAGACCCGGGACAGGGCACCCCTCCTACAATGAGCAGTTCTTC.

The chain employs TRBV5-4 and TRBJ1-2, with 10 bases fitting TRBD1. V lost 1 base, J lost 2 bases, and 8 bases stayed unmatched. The CDR3 length is 17 residues. Germline CDR1 reads SGHNT; CDR2 reads YYREEE (reference sequence). The CDR3 reads CASSLRRTTGGNYGYTF. The DNA of the CDR3 is TGTGCCAGCAGCTTGCGCCGAACGACAGGGGGCAACTATGGCTACACCTTC.

This clone has just a few counts. Other DNA sequences within the sample encode an identical CDR3. The chain joins TRBV5-1 to TRBJ2-1; no reliable D call. The length of the CDR3 is 15 residues. The germline V gene encodes CDR1 SGHRS and CDR2 YFSETQ. The ends were cut back, 0 bases at V and 0 bases at J, with 7 bases in the middle. The CDR3: CASSLGDSSYNEQFF. CDR3 in DNA: TGCGCCAGCAGCTTGGGTGATAGCTCCTACAATGAGCAGTTCTTC.

The rearrangement uses TRBV5-6 and TRBJ2-1, with TRBD2 matching 8 bases. Germline V gene lookup returns CDR1 SGHDT and CDR2 YYEEEE. The CDR3 is 17 residues long. Trimming at V came to 4 bases and at J to 3 bases, leaving 12 bases not matched to a gene. The CDR3 coding sequence is TGTGCCAGCAGCCCGTTAGTAGCGGGATCCTACTACAATGAGCAGTTCTTC. Residues: CASSPLVAGSYYNEQFF.

The rearrangement links TRBV29-1 to TRBJ2-1, with 11 positions matching TRBD1. The CDR3 sequence is 14 residues long. Germline V gene sequence: CDR1 SQVTM, CDR2 ANQGSEA. J was trimmed by 4 bases and V by 6 bases; bases with no gene match: 5. CDR3 coding DNA: TGCAGCGTAACCGGGACAGGGGGTTACAATGAGCAGTTCTTC. Its translation is CSVTGTGGYNEQFF.

The rearrangement uses TRBV6-1 and TRBJ2-3; D might be TRBD1 (5 bases). CDR3 length: 16 amino acids. CDR1 and CDR2 (germline): MNHNS, SASEGT. The germline V and J ends were trimmed by 1 base and 0 bases, with 11 bases remaining between them. CDR3 bases: TGTGCCAGCAGTGAAGGGCGAACAGGAAGCACAGATACGCAGTATTTT. Translated, it gives CASSEGRTGSTDTQYF.

The rearrangement uses TRBV6-1 and TRBJ2-7, with 8 bases aligning to TRBD2. V trimming: 7 bases; J trimming: 5 bases; junction bases outside the gene matches: 7. CDR3 length equals 13 residues. Germline loops: CDR1 MNHNS, CDR2 SASEGT. DNA of the CDR3: TGTGCCAGCACGGGAGGGGGTCGAGACGAGCAGTACTTC. It yields the protein CASTGGGRDEQYF.

Comment on this clone: This CDR3 is also generated by other DNA sequences in the sample. This sequence joins TRBV29-1 and TRBJ1-1, with TRBD1 matching 9 bases. This CDR3 is 11 amino acids long. Germline CDR1 reads SQVTM; CDR2 reads ANQGSEA. The ends lost 6 bases at V and 7 bases at J; junction bases unmatched: 3. The CDR3 loop reads CSVATGGEAFF. The DNA for the CDR3 is TGCAGCGTGGCGACAGGGGGTGAAGCTTTCTTT.

The count of this clone is one. J is TRBJ1-4 and V is TRBV30; possibly TRBD1 for D (5 bases). V was cut by 2 bases and J by 0 bases, with 10 bases left in between. This CDR3 has 15 amino acids. The germline V gene encodes CDR1 GTSNPN and CDR2 SVGIG (reference sequence). The CDR3 region is CAWSQGPSTNEKLFF. In DNA form, the CDR3 reads TGTGCCTGGAGTCAGGGTCCCTCAACTAATGAAAAACTGTTTTTT. Looking up the rest from reference TRBV30 and TRBJ1-4 gives the full variable domain: SQTIHQWPATLVQPVGSPLSLECTVEGTSNPNLYWYRQAAGRGLQLLFYSVGIGQISSEVPQNLSASRPQDRQFILSSKKLLLSDSGFYLCAWSQGPSTNEKLFFGSGTQLSVL.

In this sample, this clone turned up once. J is TRBJ2-5 and V is TRBV11-1; 9 bases match TRBD2. Germline CDR1 and CDR2: SGHAT and FQDESV (reference sequence). V trimming: 5 bases; J trimming: 5 bases; junction bases outside the gene matches: 12. This CDR3 has 16 residues. CDR3 amino acids: CASSPGTSPGGETQYF. The CDR3 DNA sequence: TGTGCCAGCAGCCCGGGGACTAGCCCAGGGGGTGAGACCCAGTACTTC. The whole variable domain, remainder taken from reference TRBV11-1 and TRBJ2-5, is EAEVAQSPRYKITEKSQAVAFWCDPISGHATLYWYRQILGQGPELLVQFQDESVVDDSQLPKDRFSAERLKGVDSTLKIQPAELGDSAMYLCASSPGTSPGGETQYFGPGTRLLVL.

This chain connects TRBV4-3 to TRBJ1-1, with D possibly being TRBD1 (5 bases). From germline, CDR1 is LGHNA and CDR2 YSLEER. Trimming took off 6 bases at V and 5 bases at J, with 13 bases between the two ends. CDR3 length: 13 amino acids. The CDR3 DNA sequence: TGCGCCAGCAGGCAGATTCGGGGGACTGAAGCTTTCTTT. The encoded protein is CASRQIRGTEAFF.

The CDR3 loop reads CASSPMIGTGDFARTGELFF. The DNA of the CDR3 is TGTGCCAGCTCACCAATGATTGGGACAGGGGACTTTGCTCGGACCGGGGAGCTGTTTTTT. The rearrangement links TRBV18 to TRBJ2-2; TRBD1 agrees at 10 bases. Germline-derived CDR1 and CDR2 are KGHSH and LQKENI. This CDR3 contains 20 residues. Unmatched junction bases numbered 17, after V lost 2 bases and J lost 5 bases.

This sequence joins TRBV13 and TRBJ2-5, with 9 bases lining up with TRBD1. Germline V gene data show CDR1 as PRHDT and CDR2 as FYEKMQ (reference sequence). The J segment lost 11 bases and the V segment lost 1 base, leaving 11 bases of the junction unmatched. The CDR3 spans 15 residues. The CDR3, as DNA: TGTGCCAGCAGCTTAGTAGGGACAGGGTCCCCTAAGCAGTACTTC. This sequence encodes CASSLVGTGSPKQYF.

Written as DNA, the CDR3 is TGTGCCAGCTCACCACCCAGGGTGTACACCGGGGAGCTGTTTTTT. Its translation is CASSPPRVYTGELFF. The chain joins TRBV18 to TRBJ2-2; tentatively, D is TRBD1 (5 bases). Trimming took off 0 bases at V and 3 bases at J, with 8 bases between the two ends. Germline V gene data show CDR1 as KGHSH and CDR2 as LQKENI. The CDR3 consists of 15 residues.

The chain couples TRBV27 to TRBJ1-2; the D gene is possibly TRBD1 (5 bases). CDR3 size: 14 residues. The germline gives CDR1 MNHEY, CDR2 SMNVEV (reference sequence). V was pared by 4 bases and J by 7 bases, with 16 bases between. CDR3 coding DNA: TGTGCCAGCAGTTCCGTTCAGGGTGGTAGTGGCTACACCTTC. Protein sequence: CASSSVQGGSGYTF.

The chain couples TRBV6-5 to TRBJ2-7; D is possibly TRBD2 (5 bases). CDR1 and CDR2 from the germline V gene are MNHEY and SVGAGI. V gave up 0 bases and J gave up 6 bases, with 9 bases separating them. The CDR3 consists of 13 residues. The CDR3 loop reads CASSYSVLAEQYV. The CDR3 region has the DNA TGTGCCAGCAGTTACTCGGTGCTAGCCGAGCAGTACGTC.